The 10 T cell receptor beta chains below were found in one sample sequenced in a study of Graves' ophthalmopathy and Graves' hyperthyroidism. RNA transcripts provided the template for amplifying TCR beta CDR3 regions. Following a first-round RT-PCR that used HTBI primers, a second-round multiplex PCR was carried out. MiXCR was run by TCRdb on the multiplex PCR reads, yielding one entry per CDR3 protein. The table includes roughly 39,000 distinct CDR3 sequences, around half detected once. The sequenced sample was peripheral blood. These receptors were obtained from an adult woman with stable Graves' hyperthyroidism.

This chain links TRBV7-2 with TRBJ2-7; 7 bases agree with TRBD2. The V gene's germline CDR1 is SGHTA and CDR2 FQGNSA. The V and J ends lost 5 bases and 4 bases, in that order; junction bases with no gene match: 14. This CDR3 contains 16 residues. CDR3: CASSPGVAGVGYEQYF. CDR3 bases: TGTGCCAGCAGCCCCGGGGTGGCGGGAGTGGGATACGAGCAGTACTTC.

There are a few counts of this clonotype. The J gene is TRBJ2-7, the V gene TRBV29-1, with 7 bases that match TRBD1. Germline V gene sequence: CDR1 SQVTM, CDR2 ANQGSEA. Trimming took 4 bases from V and 7 from J; bases not matched to a gene: 7. The CDR3 consists of 12 residues. The CDR3 spells CSVAQGEGEQYF. The CDR3 DNA reads TGCAGCGTTGCCCAGGGGGAAGGGGAGCAGTACTTC.

Ten or more counts support this clonotype. V and J are TRBV5-8 and TRBJ2-5; tentatively, D is TRBD2 (5 bases). Per the germline V gene, CDR1 is SGHTS and CDR2 is YDEGEE. Deletions cut 3 bases from V and 5 bases from J, with 17 bases between. CDR3 length: 15 amino acids. In DNA, the CDR3 is TGTGCCAGCAGCTCCGACCCTTCGGGGTGGGAGACCCAGTACTTC. It codes for CASSSDPSGWETQYF.

This clonotype occurred many times. This rearrangement joins TRBV12-3 or TRBV12-4 to TRBJ2-2; no clear D. This CDR3 is built from 11 residues. Trimming stripped 5 bases from V and 5 bases from J, with 3 bases between. CDR3 sequence reads: CASSQTGELFF. The CDR3, as DNA: TGTGCCAGCAGTCAAACCGGGGAGCTGTTTTTT.

Note on this clonotype: One junction end does not reproduce the germline sequence, and a read error may be involved. This chain uses TRBV24-1 with TRBJ1-2; maybe TRBD1 (5 bases). The CDR3 has 13 amino acids. Germline V gene sequence: CDR1 KGHDR, CDR2 SFDVKD. The CDR3 here is CATSARGDYGYTF. The DNA of the CDR3 is TGCGCCACCAGTGCCCGGGGCGACTATGGCTACACCTTC.

Many counts were recorded for this clonotype. The chain joins TRBV5-1 to TRBJ2-3; 8 bases line up with TRBD2. This CDR3 is 15 amino acids long. Germline V gene lookup returns CDR1 SGHRS and CDR2 YFSETQ. V lost 2 bases, J lost 2 bases, and 4 bases stayed unmatched. CDR3 bases: TGCGCCAGCAGCTTAAGCGGGAGTTTCACAGATACGCAGTATTTT. Translated: CASSLSGSFTDTQYF.

J is TRBJ1-2 and V is TRBV2; 7 bases map to TRBD1. V lost 8 bases to trimming and J lost 4 bases; unmatched junction nucleotides: 7. This CDR3 has 13 amino acids. Germline V lookup: CDR1 SNHLY, CDR2 FYNNEI. The CDR3 loop reads CASVGQAGYGYTF. The CDR3 DNA is TGTGCCAGCGTTGGACAGGCGGGCTATGGCTACACCTTC.

Comment on this clonotype: A read error may be the cause here, since a much bigger clone is one base away. J is TRBJ1-2 and V is TRBV9, with D maybe TRBD1 (5 bases). The V gene's germline CDR1 is SGDLS and CDR2 YYNGEE. This CDR3 has 14 amino acids. Between the trimmed V and J ends, which lost 6 bases and 3 bases, there was a span of 15 bases. The CDR3 reads CASISRGSDYGYTF. The CDR3 DNA reads as TGTGCCAGCATCTCTCGGGGGTCAGACTATGGCTACACCTTC.

This clonotype was detected once. The chain joins TRBV10-3 to TRBJ2-7; TRBD2 aligns across 10 bases. This CDR3 comprises 13 residues. Germline-derived CDR1 and CDR2 are ENHRY and SYGVKD. V trimming: 10 bases; J trimming: 0 bases; junction bases outside the gene matches: 3. The CDR3, as DNA: TGTGCCAGCTTAGCGGGAGGCTCCTACGAGCAGTACTTC. The encoded protein is CASLAGGSYEQYF.

This clonotype was recorded a few times. In this CDR3 the conserved last residue, phenylalanine or tryptophan, is missing, so a read error is likely. The V and J genes are TRBV7-3 and TRBJ2-7; D is tentatively TRBD1 or TRBD2 (5 bases each). There are 13 residues in the CDR3. V was shortened by 3 bases and J by 4 bases, with 10 bases between the two germline ends. The germline V gene has CDR1 SGHTA and CDR2 FQGTGA. The CDR3 is CASSFGDQYEQYL. The CDR3 region has the DNA TGTGCCAGCAGCTTCGGGGACCAATACGAGCAGTACCTC.